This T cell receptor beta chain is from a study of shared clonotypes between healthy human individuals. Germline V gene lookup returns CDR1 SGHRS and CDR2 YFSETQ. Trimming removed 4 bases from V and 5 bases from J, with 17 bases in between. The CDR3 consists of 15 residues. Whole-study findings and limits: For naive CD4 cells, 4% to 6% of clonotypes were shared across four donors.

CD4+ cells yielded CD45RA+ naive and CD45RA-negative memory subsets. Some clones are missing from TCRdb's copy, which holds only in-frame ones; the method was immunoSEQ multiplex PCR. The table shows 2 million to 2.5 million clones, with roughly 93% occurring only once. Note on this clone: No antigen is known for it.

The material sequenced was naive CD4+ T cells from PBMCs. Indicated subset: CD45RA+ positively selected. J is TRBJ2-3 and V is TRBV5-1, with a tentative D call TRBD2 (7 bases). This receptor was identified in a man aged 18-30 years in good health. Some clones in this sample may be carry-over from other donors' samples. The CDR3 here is CASSPGGPGGDTQYF. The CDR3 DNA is TGCGCCAGCAGCCCCGGGGGGCCGGGAGGAGATACGCAGTATTTT.